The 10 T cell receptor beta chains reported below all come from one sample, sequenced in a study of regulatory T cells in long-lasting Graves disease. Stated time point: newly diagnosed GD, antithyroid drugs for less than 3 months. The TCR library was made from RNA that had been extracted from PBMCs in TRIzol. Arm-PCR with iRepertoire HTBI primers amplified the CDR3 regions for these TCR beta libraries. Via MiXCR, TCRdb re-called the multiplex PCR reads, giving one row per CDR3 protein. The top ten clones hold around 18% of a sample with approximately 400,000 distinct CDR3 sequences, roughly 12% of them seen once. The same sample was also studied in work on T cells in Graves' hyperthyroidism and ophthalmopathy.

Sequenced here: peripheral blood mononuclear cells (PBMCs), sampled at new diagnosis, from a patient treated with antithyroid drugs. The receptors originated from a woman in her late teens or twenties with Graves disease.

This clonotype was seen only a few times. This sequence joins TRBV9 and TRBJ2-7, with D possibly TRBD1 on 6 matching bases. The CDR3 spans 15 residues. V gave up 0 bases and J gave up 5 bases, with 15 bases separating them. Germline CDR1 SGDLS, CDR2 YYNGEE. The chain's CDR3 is CASSVVNRVWDEQYF. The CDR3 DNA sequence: TGTGCCAGCAGCGTAGTCAACAGGGTCTGGGACGAGCAGTACTTC.

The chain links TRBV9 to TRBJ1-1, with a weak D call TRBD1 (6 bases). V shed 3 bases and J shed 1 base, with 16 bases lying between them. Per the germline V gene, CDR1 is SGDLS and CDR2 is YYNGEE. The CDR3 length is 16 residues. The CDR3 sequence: CASSEPQGGQNTEAFF. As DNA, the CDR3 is TGTGCCAGCAGCGAGCCCCAAGGGGGTCAGAACACTGAAGCTTTCTTT.

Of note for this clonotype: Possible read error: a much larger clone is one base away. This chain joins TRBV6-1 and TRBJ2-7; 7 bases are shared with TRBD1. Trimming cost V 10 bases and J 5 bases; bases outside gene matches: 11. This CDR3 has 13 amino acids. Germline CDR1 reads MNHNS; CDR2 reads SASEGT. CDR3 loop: CANGDRTRDEQYF. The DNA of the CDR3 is TGTGCCAACGGGGACAGAACCCGCGACGAGCAGTACTTC.

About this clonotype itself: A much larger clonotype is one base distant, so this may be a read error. This chain's CDR3 is CASSLDTLMNTEAFF. CDR3 in DNA: TGTGCCAGCAGCTTAGACACTCTTATGAACACTGAAGCTTTCTTT. The V call is TRBV11-2, the J call TRBJ1-1, with D unresolved. The CDR3 contains 15 residues. The V and J ends lost 0 bases and 0 bases respectively, with 8 bases between them. Germline CDR1 is SGHAT and CDR2 is FQNNGV.

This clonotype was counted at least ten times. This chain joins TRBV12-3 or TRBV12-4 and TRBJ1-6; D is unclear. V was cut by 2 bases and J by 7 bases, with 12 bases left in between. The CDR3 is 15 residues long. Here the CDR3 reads CASSLPGRRNSPLHF. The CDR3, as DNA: TGTGCCAGCAGTTTACCAGGCCGGCGGAATTCACCCCTCCACTTT.

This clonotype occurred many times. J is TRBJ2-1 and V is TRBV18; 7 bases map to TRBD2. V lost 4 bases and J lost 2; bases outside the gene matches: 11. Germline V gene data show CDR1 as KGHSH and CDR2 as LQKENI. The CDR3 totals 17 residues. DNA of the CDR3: TGTGCCAGCTCACGAACCGGCAGCGGGGCCACCTACAATGAGCAGTTCTTC. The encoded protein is CASSRTGSGATYNEQFF.

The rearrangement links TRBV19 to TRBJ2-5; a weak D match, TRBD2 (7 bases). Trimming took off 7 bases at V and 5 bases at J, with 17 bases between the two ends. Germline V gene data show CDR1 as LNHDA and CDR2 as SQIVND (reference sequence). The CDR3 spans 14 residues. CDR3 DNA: TGTGCCAGTACCATGGGGGGGGGCTTGGAGACCCAGTACTTC. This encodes CASTMGGGLETQYF. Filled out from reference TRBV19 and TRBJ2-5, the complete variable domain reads DGGITQSPKYLFRKEGQNVTLSCEQNLNHDAMYWYRQDPGQGLRLIYYSQIVNDFQKGDIAEGYSVSREKKESFPLTVTSAQKNPTAFYLCASTMGGGLETQYFGPGTRLLVL.

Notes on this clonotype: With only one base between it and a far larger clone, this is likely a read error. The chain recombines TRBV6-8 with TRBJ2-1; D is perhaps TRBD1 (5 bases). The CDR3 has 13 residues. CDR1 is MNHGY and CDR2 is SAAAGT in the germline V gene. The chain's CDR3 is CASTMTEHNEQLF. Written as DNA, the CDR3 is TGTGCCAGCACCATGACAGAGCACAATGAGCAGCTCTTC.

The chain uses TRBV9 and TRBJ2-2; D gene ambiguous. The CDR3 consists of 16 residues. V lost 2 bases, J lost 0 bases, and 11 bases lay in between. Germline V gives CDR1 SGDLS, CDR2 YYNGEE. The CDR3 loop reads CASSVLGVANTGELFF. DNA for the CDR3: TGTGCCAGCAGCGTCCTTGGGGTTGCGAACACCGGGGAGCTGTTTTTT.

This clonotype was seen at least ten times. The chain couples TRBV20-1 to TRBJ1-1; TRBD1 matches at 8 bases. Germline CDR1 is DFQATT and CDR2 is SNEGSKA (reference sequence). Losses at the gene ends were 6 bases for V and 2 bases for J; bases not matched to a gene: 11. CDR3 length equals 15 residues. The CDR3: CSARRPGGTNTEAFF. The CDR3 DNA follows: TGCAGTGCCCGAAGGCCAGGGGGCACCAACACTGAAGCTTTCTTT.